This note documents a single T cell receptor beta chain sequence. Its matching antigen is unknown. The data stem from a study of CXCR3-negative and CXCR3-positive naive CD8 T cells. Study-wide results and caveats: TRB CDR3 hydrophobicity was greater in CXCR3-positive naive cells than in CXCR3-negative naive cells.

UMI-labeled 5' RACE yielded the TRB cDNA libraries. Reprocessing the 5' RACE reads, TCRdb reports a single entry for every CDR3 protein and omits DNA. The sample data list 150,000 or so distinct CDR3 sequences. Germline values: CDR1 MGHRA, CDR2 YSYEKL. The CDR3 runs 18 residues. This clonotype was obtained from a human donor in good health. Some clones in this sample may be carry-over from other donors' samples. What was sequenced was naive CXCR3+ CD8+ T cells from blood. The sample's subset: CD45RO-CCR7+CD27+CD95- naive CD8+ T cells expressing CXCR3 (TNR3+). This sequence joins TRBV4-1 and TRBJ1-5; TCRdb calls TRBD1, which cannot be checked without DNA. The CDR3 reads CASSQDGGQTDSNQPQHF.